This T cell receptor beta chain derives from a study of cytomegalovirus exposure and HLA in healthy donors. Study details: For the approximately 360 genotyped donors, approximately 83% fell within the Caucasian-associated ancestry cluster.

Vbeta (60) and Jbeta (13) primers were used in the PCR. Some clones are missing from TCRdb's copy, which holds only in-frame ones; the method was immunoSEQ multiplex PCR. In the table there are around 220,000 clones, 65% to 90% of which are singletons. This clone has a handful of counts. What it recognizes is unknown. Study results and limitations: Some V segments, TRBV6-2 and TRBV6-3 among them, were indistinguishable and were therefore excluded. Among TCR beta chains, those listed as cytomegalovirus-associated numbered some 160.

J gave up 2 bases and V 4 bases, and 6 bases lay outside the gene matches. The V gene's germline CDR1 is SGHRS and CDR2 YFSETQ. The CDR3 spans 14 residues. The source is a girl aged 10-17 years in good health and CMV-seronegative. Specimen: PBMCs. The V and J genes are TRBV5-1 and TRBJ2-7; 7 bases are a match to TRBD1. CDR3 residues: CASSAQGQTYEQYF. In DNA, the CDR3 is TGCGCCAGCAGCGCCCAGGGACAGACCTACGAGCAGTACTTC.